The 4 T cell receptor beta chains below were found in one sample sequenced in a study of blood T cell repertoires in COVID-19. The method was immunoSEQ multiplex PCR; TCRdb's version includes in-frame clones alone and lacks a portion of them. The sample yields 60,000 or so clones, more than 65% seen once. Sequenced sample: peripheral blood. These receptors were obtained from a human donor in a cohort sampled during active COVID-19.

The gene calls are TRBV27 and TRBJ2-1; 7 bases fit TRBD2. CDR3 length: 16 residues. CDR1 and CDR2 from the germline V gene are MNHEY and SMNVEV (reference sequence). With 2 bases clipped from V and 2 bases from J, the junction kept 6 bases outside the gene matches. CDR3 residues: CASSLEGGSAYNEQFF. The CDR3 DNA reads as TGTGCCAGCAGTTTAGAGGGCGGGAGCGCCTACAATGAGCAGTTCTTC.

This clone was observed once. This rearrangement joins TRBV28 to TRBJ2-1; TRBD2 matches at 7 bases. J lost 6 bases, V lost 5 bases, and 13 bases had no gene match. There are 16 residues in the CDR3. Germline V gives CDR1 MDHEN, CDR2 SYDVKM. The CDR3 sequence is CASSSLSGGIPNEQFF. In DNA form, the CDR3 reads TGTGCCAGCAGTAGTCTGTCCGGGGGGATTCCCAATGAGCAGTTCTTC.

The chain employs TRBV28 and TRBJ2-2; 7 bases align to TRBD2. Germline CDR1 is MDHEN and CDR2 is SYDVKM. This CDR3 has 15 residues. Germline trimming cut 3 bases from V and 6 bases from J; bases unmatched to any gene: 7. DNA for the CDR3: TGTGCCAGCAGTTTGGGGGGAGGGAGTGCCGGGGAGCTGTTTTTT. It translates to CASSLGGGSAGELFF.

CDR3 loop: CAWRKVAGVLEETQYF. The CDR3 DNA reads as TGTGCCTGGAGAAAAGTAGCGGGAGTCTTAGAAGAGACCCAGTACTTC. V usage is TRBV30 and J usage is TRBJ2-5, with 9 bases identical to TRBD2. V was pared by 3 bases and J by 3 bases, with 11 bases of the junction left unmatched. The CDR3 spans 16 residues. The germline CDR1 and CDR2 sequences are GTSNPN and SVGIG (reference sequence).